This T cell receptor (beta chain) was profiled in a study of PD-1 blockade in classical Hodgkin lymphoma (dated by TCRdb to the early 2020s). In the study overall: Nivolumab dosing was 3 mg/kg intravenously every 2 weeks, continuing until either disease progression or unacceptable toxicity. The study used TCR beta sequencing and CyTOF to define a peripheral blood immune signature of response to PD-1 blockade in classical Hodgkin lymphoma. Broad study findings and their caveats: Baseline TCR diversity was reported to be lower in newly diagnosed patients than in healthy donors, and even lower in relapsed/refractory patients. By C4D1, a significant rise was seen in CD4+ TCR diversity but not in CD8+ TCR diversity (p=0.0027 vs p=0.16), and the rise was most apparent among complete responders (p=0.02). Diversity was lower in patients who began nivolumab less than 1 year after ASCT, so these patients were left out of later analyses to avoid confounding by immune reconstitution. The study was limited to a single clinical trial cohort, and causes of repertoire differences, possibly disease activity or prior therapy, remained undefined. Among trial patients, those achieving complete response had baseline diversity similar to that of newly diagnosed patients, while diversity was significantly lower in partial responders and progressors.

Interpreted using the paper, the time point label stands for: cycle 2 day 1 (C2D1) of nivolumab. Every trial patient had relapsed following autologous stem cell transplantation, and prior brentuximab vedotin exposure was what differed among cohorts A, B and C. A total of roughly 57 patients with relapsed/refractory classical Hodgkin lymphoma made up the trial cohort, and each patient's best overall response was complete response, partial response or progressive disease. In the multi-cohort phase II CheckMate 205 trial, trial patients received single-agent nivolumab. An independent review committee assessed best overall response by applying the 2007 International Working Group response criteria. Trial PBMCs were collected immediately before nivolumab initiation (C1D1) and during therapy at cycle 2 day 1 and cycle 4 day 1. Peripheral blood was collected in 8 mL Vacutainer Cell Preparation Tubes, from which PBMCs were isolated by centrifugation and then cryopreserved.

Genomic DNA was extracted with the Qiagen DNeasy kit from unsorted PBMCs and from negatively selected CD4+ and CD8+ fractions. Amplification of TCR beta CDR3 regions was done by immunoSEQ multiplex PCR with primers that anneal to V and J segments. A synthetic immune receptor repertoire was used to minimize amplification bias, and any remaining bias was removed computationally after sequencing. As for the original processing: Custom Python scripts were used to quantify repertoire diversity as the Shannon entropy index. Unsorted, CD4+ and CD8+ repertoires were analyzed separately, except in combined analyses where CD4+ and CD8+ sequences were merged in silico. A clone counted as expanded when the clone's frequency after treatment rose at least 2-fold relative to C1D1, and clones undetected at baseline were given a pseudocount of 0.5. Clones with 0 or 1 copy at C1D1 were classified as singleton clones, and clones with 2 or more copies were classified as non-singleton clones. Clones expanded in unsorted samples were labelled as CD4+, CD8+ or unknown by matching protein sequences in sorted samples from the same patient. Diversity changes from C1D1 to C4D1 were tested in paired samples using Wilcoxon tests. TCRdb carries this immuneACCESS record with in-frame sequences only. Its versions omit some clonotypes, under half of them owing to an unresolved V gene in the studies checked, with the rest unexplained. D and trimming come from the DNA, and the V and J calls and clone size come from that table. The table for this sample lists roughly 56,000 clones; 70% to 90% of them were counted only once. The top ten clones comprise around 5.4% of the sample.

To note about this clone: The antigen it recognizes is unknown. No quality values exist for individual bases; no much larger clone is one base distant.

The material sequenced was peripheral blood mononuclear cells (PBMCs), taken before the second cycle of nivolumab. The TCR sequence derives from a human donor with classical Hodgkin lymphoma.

The base sequence is TGCGCCAGCAGCTCCTCTTTACAGGGTTATGGTGAAAAACTGTTTTTT. Protein translation: CASSSSLQGYGEKLFF. The sequence links TRBV5-1 to TRBJ1-4, with TRBD1 as a weak D call on 6 bases. The CDR3 sequence holds 16 residues, the cysteine and phenylalanine included. The retained sequence is limited to the CDR3, 48 bases, with the frame set at the first base. V lost 3 bases and J lost 7 bases; the stretch between them is 19 bases long. The germline V gene yields SGHRS for CDR1 and YFSETQ for CDR2.